The source of this T cell receptor (beta chain) is a study of T cells expressing NK-cell markers. TCRdb reprocessed the 5' RACE reads and stores each CDR3 protein as one record, lacking DNA. Seen in this sample are about 550,000 distinct CDR3 sequences; the ten most common clones hold roughly 3.4%. This CDR3 comprises 14 residues. The germline V gene encodes CDR1 SQVTM and CDR2 ANQGSEA. The TCR comes from a man younger than 35 in good health. What was sequenced was blood T cells: a sorted CD56 or NKG2C T cell subset, CD4+ or CD8+ T cells, or bulk PBMC T cells (not recorded which). The chain couples TRBV29-1 to TRBJ2-1; there is no DNA to check the TCRdb D call of TRBD1. The CDR3 protein is CSVEDYGTENEQFF.